This T cell receptor (beta chain) was profiled in a study of T cell clonotyping in hematopoietic cell transplantation. Details on this clone: Its target is unknown.

Time point given: recipient sample about 28 days before transplant, after cytoreduction. Germline V CDR1 and CDR2: MNHEY, SMNVEV (reference sequence). The junction had 11 bases not matched to a gene; V was cut back by 1 base and J by 3 bases. The CDR3 totals 18 residues. Using immunoSEQ multiplex PCR, the repertoire was profiled, and TCRdb retains in-frame clones only, with some absent. Of about 21,000 clones listed, 85% to 90% are singletons. Whole-study results and caveats: Recipient TCR diversity dropped after transplant; expanded clonotypes rose from day 30 to 180.

V usage is TRBV27 and J usage is TRBJ2-3; 9 nucleotides align to TRBD2. The sequence was obtained from a man aged 18 to 29 with biphenotypic leukemia. Some clones in this sample may be carry-over from other donors' samples. Here the sequenced sample was peripheral blood mononuclear cells, taken before stem cell transplant. This chain's CDR3 is CASSLLGVRGGLTDTQYF. The DNA for the CDR3 is TGTGCCAGCAGTTTATTGGGGGTGCGGGGGGGCTTAACAGATACGCAGTATTTT.